Reported below is one T cell receptor (beta chain). The table came from immunoSEQ multiplex PCR; TCRdb's copy has only in-frame clones and leaves some out. The sample gives approximately 50,000 clones, 80% of which show up once; around 4% is in the top ten. The J segment lost 7 bases and the V segment lost 5 bases, leaving 7 bases of the junction unmatched. The CDR3 loop spans 14 amino acids. Germline CDR1 and CDR2: KGHSH and LQKENI. The data were obtained in a study of OX40 agonist ivuxolimab in advanced cancers. The rearrangement joins TRBV18 to TRBJ1-4; 7 bases map to TRBD1. This TCR came from an adult with an advanced solid tumor such as melanoma, head and neck, liver or kidney cancer. The specimen comprised CD4+ or CD8+ T cells sorted from blood, sampled in a trial of the OX40 agonist ivuxolimab. The CDR3 region is CASSNRGLAEKLFF. For the CDR3, the DNA is TGTGCCAGCTCAAATAGGGGGCTCGCTGAAAAACTGTTTTTT.